The clone carrying this T cell receptor beta chain appeared many times. This sample stems from a study of blood T cells in healthy people across ages. Primed by a sample-barcoded 5' primer and a J-beta primer mix, a second PCR proceeded for 7 to 11 cycles. Using its own MiXCR run on the 5' RACE reads, TCRdb lists one record per CDR3 protein. The sample has around 1,500,000 distinct CDR3 sequences, over 25% seen once. V was shortened by 5 bases and J by 2 bases, with 3 bases between the two germline ends. Germline CDR1 is SQVTM and CDR2 is ANQGSEA. The CDR3 runs 10 residues. The sequencing input was blood. The TCR sequence derives from a woman aged 25-40 years in good health. V gene TRBV29-1 combines with J gene TRBJ2-5; D uncertain. The CDR3 loop is CSVHQETQYF. The CDR3 DNA follows: TGCAGCGTTCATCAAGAGACCCAGTACTTC.